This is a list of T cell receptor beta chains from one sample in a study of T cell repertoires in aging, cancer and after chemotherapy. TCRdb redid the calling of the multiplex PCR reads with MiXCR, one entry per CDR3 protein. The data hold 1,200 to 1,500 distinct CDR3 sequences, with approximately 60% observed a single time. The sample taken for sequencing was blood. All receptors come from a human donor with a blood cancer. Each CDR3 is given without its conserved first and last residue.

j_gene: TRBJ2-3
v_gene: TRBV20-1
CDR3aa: SEGGTDTQY

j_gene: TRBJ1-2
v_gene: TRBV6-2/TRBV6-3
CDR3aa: AARTGGAYGYT

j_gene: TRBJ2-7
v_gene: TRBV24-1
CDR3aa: ATSEGNRGGSYEQY

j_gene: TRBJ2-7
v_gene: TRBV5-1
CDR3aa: ASSLWGGAGYEQY

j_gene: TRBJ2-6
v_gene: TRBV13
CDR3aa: ASSLAGSSSGANVLT

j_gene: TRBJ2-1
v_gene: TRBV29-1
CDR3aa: SARRAAGVYNEQF

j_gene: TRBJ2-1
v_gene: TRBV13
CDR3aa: ASSPLGTQSSYNEQF

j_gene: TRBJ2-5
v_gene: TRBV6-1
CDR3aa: ASSAKIQETQY

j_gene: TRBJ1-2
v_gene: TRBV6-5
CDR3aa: ASRSRPGPIFRGYT

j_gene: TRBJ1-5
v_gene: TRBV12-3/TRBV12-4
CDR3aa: ASSLFFGDRVNQPQH

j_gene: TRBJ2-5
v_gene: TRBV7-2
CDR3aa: ASSLARSNVGETQY

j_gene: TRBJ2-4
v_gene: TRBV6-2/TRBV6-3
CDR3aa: ASSPILAGDKNIQY

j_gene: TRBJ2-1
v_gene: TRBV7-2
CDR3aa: ASSLGGLARTEQF

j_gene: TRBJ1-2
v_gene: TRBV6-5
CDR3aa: ASSLDGGYGYT

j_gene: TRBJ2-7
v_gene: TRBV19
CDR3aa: ASSPAREGSEQY

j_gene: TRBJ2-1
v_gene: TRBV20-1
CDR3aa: SAIISGRAHNEQF

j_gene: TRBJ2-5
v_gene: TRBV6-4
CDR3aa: ASSDWAGETQY

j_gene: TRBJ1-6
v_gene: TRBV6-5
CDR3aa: ASSLTGQGYSPLH

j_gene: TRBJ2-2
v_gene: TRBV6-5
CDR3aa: ASSYSRGRADTGELF

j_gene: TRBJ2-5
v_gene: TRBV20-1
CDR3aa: SAKGEKTQY

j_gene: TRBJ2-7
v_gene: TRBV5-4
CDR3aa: ASSEGQGKRYEQY

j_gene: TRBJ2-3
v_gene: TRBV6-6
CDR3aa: ASSYSTADTQY

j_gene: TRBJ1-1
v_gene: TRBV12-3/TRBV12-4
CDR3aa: ASSLGLLEWENTEAF

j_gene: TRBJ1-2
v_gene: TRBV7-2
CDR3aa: ASSLDSALNYGYT

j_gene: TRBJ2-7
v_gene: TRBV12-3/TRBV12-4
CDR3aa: ASSLSRTYEQY

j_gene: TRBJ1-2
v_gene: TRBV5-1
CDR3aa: ASSAPGVGHGYT

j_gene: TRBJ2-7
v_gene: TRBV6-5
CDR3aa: ASSYSSLAMTYEQY

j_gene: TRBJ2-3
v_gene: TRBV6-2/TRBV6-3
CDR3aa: ASNPGRVPTDTQY

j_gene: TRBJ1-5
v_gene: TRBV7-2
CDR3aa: ASSPTGGNQPQH

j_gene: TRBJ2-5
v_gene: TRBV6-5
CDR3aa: ASSYRTRQETKY

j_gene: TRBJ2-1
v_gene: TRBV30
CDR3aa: AWSVPQASGRYNEQF

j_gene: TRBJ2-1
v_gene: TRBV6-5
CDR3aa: ASSPGQFNEQF

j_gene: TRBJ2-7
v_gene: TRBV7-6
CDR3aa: ASSPRDRTYEQY

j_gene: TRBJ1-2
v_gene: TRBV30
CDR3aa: AWSAPPGGRSYGYT

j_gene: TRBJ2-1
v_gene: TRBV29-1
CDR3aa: SVEDPSDSDTQF

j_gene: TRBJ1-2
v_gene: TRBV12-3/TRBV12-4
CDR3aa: ASSPNEADYGYT

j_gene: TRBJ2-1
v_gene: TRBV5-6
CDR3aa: ASSGVVGSAEQF

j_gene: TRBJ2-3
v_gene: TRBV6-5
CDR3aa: ASRGYSGRGTDTQY

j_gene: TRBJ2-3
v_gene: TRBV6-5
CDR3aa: ASRPQVGPQY

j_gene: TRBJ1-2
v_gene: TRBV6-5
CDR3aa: ASSYLRGNYGYT

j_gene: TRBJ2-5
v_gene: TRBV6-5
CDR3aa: ASSYRQGWRETQY

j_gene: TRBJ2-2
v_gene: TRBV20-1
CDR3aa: SAMLRDGGDAGELF

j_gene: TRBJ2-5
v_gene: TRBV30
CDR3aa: AWSVLQGQTQY